Listed below are T cell receptor beta chains from one sample, sequenced in a study of blood T cell repertoires in COVID-19. This table comes from immunoSEQ multiplex PCR, and its TCRdb copy is limited to in-frame clones, with some not included. The data show about 190,000 clones, roughly 80% seen once. The source material was PBMCs or T cells enriched from blood (not recorded which). Receptor source: a woman in her twenties or thirties who had recovered from COVID-19. The CDR3 runs from the conserved cysteine through the conserved F or W. Each record gives: clone size, J gene, V gene, D gene, CDR3 DNA, CDR3 protein. The D gene is left open where the match is weak. Size tells how often a clone was seen (once, few, many) or the class of an expanded clone, and some rows leave it out.

>-|TRBJ2-1|TRBV29-1|TRBD2
TGCAGCGTTGAAGATCCCGGGGAGGGCCGGTTCTTC
CSVEDPGEGRFF
>-|TRBJ2-3|TRBV11-2|TRBD2
TGTGCCAGCAGCTTAAAGGGGAGTTGGAGCGGGGGGCTGGATACGCAGTATTTT
CASSLKGSWSGGLDTQYF
>-|TRBJ2-2|TRBV7-2|TRBD1
TGTGCCAGCAGCTCGGGACAGGGGATAACCGGGGAGCTGTTTTTT
CASSSGQGITGELFF
>once|TRBJ1-1|TRBV24-1|TRBD1
TGTGCCACCCAACCGGGACAGGGGAACACTGAAGCTTTCTTT
CATQPGQGNTEAFF
>once|TRBJ2-3|TRBV28|-
TGTGCCAGCAGTCCCATACACACAGATACGCAGTATTTT
CASSPIHTDTQYF
>-|TRBJ2-1|TRBV9|TRBD2
TGTGCCAGCAGCGTAGCCGGGCTAGCGGGGGGGCGTGAGCAGTTCTTC
CASSVAGLAGGREQFF
>-|TRBJ1-2|TRBV3-1/TRBV3-2|-
TGTGCCAGCAGCCAAGGGGCAGGGACTTACTATGGCTACACCTTC
CASSQGAGTYYGYTF
>-|TRBJ2-3|TRBV9|TRBD1
TGTGCCAGCAGCGTCCGACCGGGACAGGGGACAGATACGCAGTATTTT
CASSVRPGQGTDTQYF
>-|TRBJ2-3|TRBV5-1|-
TGCGCCAGCAGCTTGGAGTTCCAGGGTAAAGATACGCAGTATTTT
CASSLEFQGKDTQYF
>-|TRBJ2-1|TRBV6-5|TRBD2
TGTGCCGGGGGGGTCTCCTACAATGAGCAGTTCTTC
CAGGVSYNEQFF
>-|TRBJ1-2|TRBV27|-
TGTGCCAGCAGTGACAGCCTCTCTAACTATGGCTACACCTTC
CASSDSLSNYGYTF
>-|TRBJ1-6|TRBV25-1|TRBD1
TGTGCCAGCGGGGGGGACAGGGAGGATTCACCCCTCCACTTT
CASGGDREDSPLHF
>-|TRBJ2-1|TRBV7-2|-
TGTGCCAGCAAACAAGGGGGAAGCTCCTACAATGAGCAGTTCTTC
CASKQGGSSYNEQFF
>-|TRBJ1-1|TRBV2|TRBD1
TGTGCCAGCGCCGGGGACAGGTTTAGGGAAGCTTTCTTT
CASAGDRFREAFF
>once|TRBJ2-1|TRBV28|TRBD2
TGTGCCAGCAACTGGCGGGAGGTCGATGAGCAGTTCTTC
CASNWREVDEQFF
>-|TRBJ2-1|TRBV9|TRBD2
TGTGCCAGCAGCGTAGAGGCTAGCGGGAGCCTTTCCTACAATGAGCAGTTCTTC
CASSVEASGSLSYNEQFF
>-|TRBJ1-2|TRBV5-8|TRBD1
TGTGCCAGCAGCTCCCGAACCGGGACAGGGAACTATGGCTACACCTTC
CASSSRTGTGNYGYTF
>-|TRBJ2-1|TRBV3-1/TRBV3-2|-
TGTGCCAGCAGCCAAAGGGGCTACAATGAGCAGTTCTTC
CASSQRGYNEQFF
>-|TRBJ1-1|TRBV7-9|-
TGTGCCTCTCGGGGGGAAATGAACACTGAAGCTTTCTTT
CASRGEMNTEAFF
>-|TRBJ2-3|TRBV7-2|-
TGTGCCAGCAGCTTAGTGAGGGTCGTCACAGATACGCAGTATTTT
CASSLVRVVTDTQYF
>-|TRBJ1-5|TRBV19|TRBD1
TGTGCCGGTCCTTGGGCGGTGAGCGGACAGGGCCCCTATAGCAATCAGCCCCAGCATTTT
CAGPWAVSGQGPYSNQPQHF
>-|TRBJ1-2|TRBV18|-
TGTGCCAGCTCAGCCTTAAAGGAGGGCTACACCTTC
CASSALKEGYTF
>-|TRBJ1-1|TRBV27|-
TGTGCCAGCAGTTTATCAGCCCAGGGGCCGGGTGGGAACACTGAAGCTTTCTTT
CASSLSAQGPGGNTEAFF
>-|TRBJ1-6|TRBV6-1|-
TGTGCCAGCAGTTCCGTCCCCTATAATTCACCCCTCCACTTT
CASSSVPYNSPLHF
>-|TRBJ2-7|TRBV2|-
TGTGCCAGCAGTGAAGGGCTAGCGCGCTCCGAGCAGTACTTC
CASSEGLARSEQYF
>-|TRBJ2-1|TRBV3-1/TRBV3-2|-
TGTGCCAGCAGCTTACGACAGTTTTCCTACAATGAGCAGTTCTTC
CASSLRQFSYNEQFF
>-|TRBJ2-1|TRBV28|TRBD2
TGTGCCAGCAGTCCACTAGCGGAAGAGCAGTTCTTC
CASSPLAEEQFF
>-|TRBJ1-6|TRBV6-1|TRBD1
TGTGCCAGCAGTGAATCGCCGGGACAGGGTTACTCACCCCTCCACTTT
CASSESPGQGYSPLHF
>-|TRBJ1-2|TRBV5-6|TRBD1
TGTGCCAGCAGCCTGGGACAGGATGAAGTAGGCTACACCTTC
CASSLGQDEVGYTF
>-|TRBJ2-7|TRBV3-1/TRBV3-2|TRBD2
TGTGCCAGCAGCCAAGGGGGACTAGCGGGTTTCTACGAGCAGTACTTC
CASSQGGLAGFYEQYF
>-|TRBJ1-4|TRBV5-5|-
TGTGCCAGCAGCTGGCCCGGGATTTCAACTAATGAAAAACTGTTTTTT
CASSWPGISTNEKLFF
>-|TRBJ2-7|TRBV15|-
TGTGCCACCAGCAGAGATGCTCGAGGCGGGGCCTCCTACGAGCAGTACTTC
CATSRDARGGASYEQYF
>-|TRBJ2-1|TRBV9|TRBD2
TGTGCCAGCAGCGTAGGGGATTCAAGGACTAGTTGGGAGAGTGAGCAGTTCTTC
CASSVGDSRTSWESEQFF
>-|TRBJ2-3|TRBV7-2|-
TGTGCCAGCAGCCCCAGATCAAACACAGATACGCAGTATTTT
CASSPRSNTDTQYF
>-|TRBJ2-1|TRBV15|TRBD2
TGTGCCACCAGCAGAGATTTTTTAGCGGGAGGTAATGAGCAGTTCTTC
CATSRDFLAGGNEQFF
>-|TRBJ2-1|TRBV11-2|TRBD2
TGTGCCAGCAGCCTACTCGGACTAGCGGGAGATGAGCAGTTCTTC
CASSLLGLAGDEQFF
>-|TRBJ1-5|TRBV7-8|-
TGTGCCAGCAGCTTAGAGATTTCGGGGATTCTCAATCAGCCCCAGCATTTT
CASSLEISGILNQPQHF
>-|TRBJ2-4|TRBV7-9|-
TGTGCCAGCAGCGTAGCGGAGGGTTTGGGTGGCATTCAGTACTTC
CASSVAEGLGGIQYF
>few|TRBJ1-2|TRBV19|TRBD1
TGTGCCAGTACTCCGATGGGCCGGGGACAGGGCTATGGCTACACCTTC
CASTPMGRGQGYGYTF
>-|TRBJ1-1|TRBV28|-
TGTGCCAGCAGTTTAAGCCCCGGAGTTAACACTGAAGCTTTCTTT
CASSLSPGVNTEAFF
>-|TRBJ2-3|TRBV5-1|TRBD2
TGCGCCAGCAGAGGCTGGACTAGCGGATACACAGATACGCAGTATTTT
CASRGWTSGYTDTQYF
>-|TRBJ2-5|TRBV5-1|-
TGCGCCAGCAGCTTGGCTGGGGCCCAGATCGTGGAGACCCAGTACTTC
CASSLAGAQIVETQYF
>-|TRBJ2-5|TRBV10-3|TRBD2
TGTGCCATCAGTGAGTCTCGGCTAGCGGAACCCTGGGTAGAGACCCAGTACTTC
CAISESRLAEPWVETQYF
>many|TRBJ1-2|TRBV11-1|-
TGTGCCAGCAGCTCACCCGGGGTACCCTATGGCTACACCTTC
CASSSPGVPYGYTF
>-|TRBJ2-1|TRBV30|-
TGTGCCTGGAGTAGTGAGCGAGTTGAGCAGTTCTTC
CAWSSERVEQFF
>-|TRBJ1-2|TRBV28|-
TGTGCCAGCCTCCCGGTGGGGGGGGGTGGCTATGGCTACACCTTC
CASLPVGGGGYGYTF
>-|TRBJ1-6|TRBV7-3|TRBD1
TGTGCCAGCAGCCCGGACAGGAATTCACCCCTCCACTTT
CASSPDRNSPLHF
>-|TRBJ2-7|TRBV28|-
TGTGCCAGCACCCCGGGTCAGGGGTACTACGAGCAGTACTTC
CASTPGQGYYEQYF
>-|TRBJ2-1|TRBV9|-
TGTGCCAGCAGCCCCGAACTTGCGGGGAAGTACAATGAGCAGTTCTTC
CASSPELAGKYNEQFF
>-|TRBJ2-3|TRBV28|-
TGTGCCAGCACCCCTCCAAGGGGGGGGACAGATACGCAGTATTTT
CASTPPRGGTDTQYF
>-|TRBJ2-5|TRBV11-3|-
TGTGCCAGCAGCTTGAGTATGGGCGAGGAGACCCAGTACTTC
CASSLSMGEETQYF
>-|TRBJ2-2|TRBV23-1|-
TGCGCCAGCAGTCAAAAACCTTCTGAGGGCACCGGGGAGCTGTTTTTT
CASSQKPSEGTGELFF
>-|TRBJ2-1|TRBV5-1|-
TGCGCCAGCAGAAGCCGGTCAAATGAGCAGTTCTTC
CASRSRSNEQFF
>few|TRBJ1-3|TRBV20-1|-
TGCAGTGCTAGAGTGGCGGGCACCATATATTTT
CSARVAGTIYF
>once|TRBJ2-5|TRBV5-1|-
TGCGCCAGCAGCTTGATCTTCTCGGGGGGCTACCAGGAGACCCAGTACTTC
CASSLIFSGGYQETQYF